This entry lists 23 T cell receptor beta chains sequenced from one sample in a study of OX40 agonist ivuxolimab in advanced cancers. The method was immunoSEQ multiplex PCR; TCRdb's version includes in-frame clones alone and lacks a portion of them. Seen here are some 71,000 clones, just over 85% observed once, and the top ten hold under 3.5%. The material was CD4+ or CD8+ T cells sorted from blood, obtained in a trial of the OX40 agonist ivuxolimab. Receptors originate from an adult with an advanced solid tumor such as melanoma, head and neck, liver or kidney cancer.

The chain couples TRBV2 to TRBJ1-1, with D unclear. The V gene lost 2 bases and the J gene lost 2 bases, with 0 bases spanning the gap. CDR3 length: 11 amino acids. The germline V gene encodes CDR1 SNHLY and CDR2 FYNNEI. In nucleotides, the CDR3 is TGTGCCAGCAGTGAAAACACTGAAGCTTTCTTT. Protein sequence: CASSENTEAFF.

CDR3 sequence: CASSWTGDSYEQYF. The DNA for the CDR3 is TGTGCCAGCAGCTGGACAGGTGACTCCTACGAGCAGTACTTC. This chain links TRBV7-2 with TRBJ2-7; 7 bases line up with TRBD1. Trimming took 4 bases from V and 0 from J; bases not matched to a gene: 3. CDR1 SGHTA and CDR2 FQGNSA come from the germline V gene. CDR3 length equals 14 residues.

The V and J genes are TRBV12-2 and TRBJ2-2; the table's D call TRBD2 went unverified against the DNA. TRBV12-2 is an annotated pseudogene. CDR3 length: 17 residues. CDR3 nucleotide sequence: TGTGCAAGTCGCCCACGGACGGGGAATAGAAACACCGGGGAGCTGTTTTTT. It is translated as CASRPRTGNRNTGELFF.

Only one count was recorded for this clone. CDR3 coding DNA: TGTGCCAGCTCACCCCAACTATTTTCTACCATTCAGTACTTC. Translating gives CASSPQLFSTIQYF. This chain joins TRBV18 and TRBJ2-4; D is undetermined. The V gene's germline CDR1 is KGHSH and CDR2 LQKENI. The CDR3 is made up of 14 amino acids. The V end lost 3 bases, the J end lost 9 bases, and 15 bases lay between the germline ends.

V is TRBV7-2 and J is TRBJ1-2; D is uncertain. The CDR3 is 14 amino acids. The germline CDR1 and CDR2 sequences are SGHTA and FQGNSA. V was cut by 1 base and J by 2 bases, with 8 bases left in between. DNA of the CDR3: TGTGCCAGCAGCTTAGTTCGTGGGAACTATGGCTACACCTTC. This gives the protein CASSLVRGNYGYTF.

The chain carries TRBV6-1 and TRBJ1-2, with 8 bases identical to TRBD1. Germline CDR1 and CDR2: MNHNS and SASEGT. This CDR3 region has 15 residues. With V trimmed by 10 bases and J by 8 bases, 18 bases remained unmatched. CDR3 protein: CATGQGSMLRGGYTF. CDR3 in DNA: TGTGCCACCGGACAGGGTTCAATGCTTCGGGGCGGCTACACCTTC.

The rearrangement links TRBV5-4 to TRBJ1-4; 9 positions match TRBD1. The CDR3 loop spans 16 amino acids. Germline V gene sequence: CDR1 SGHNT, CDR2 YYREEE (reference sequence). Unmatched junction bases numbered 7, after V lost 1 base and J lost 6 bases. The CDR3 protein is CASSLTGGQGYEKLFF. Here the CDR3 DNA reads TGTGCCAGCAGCTTGACTGGGGGACAGGGTTATGAAAAACTGTTTTTT.

The rearrangement links TRBV19 to TRBJ1-4; D may be TRBD1 (5 bases). CDR3 length: 16 amino acids. Germline loops: CDR1 LNHDA, CDR2 SQIVND (reference sequence). The V and J ends lost 8 bases and 0 bases respectively, with 16 bases between them. The CDR3 nucleotides read TGTGCCAGTCGCGACAGAAGCGGAACAACTAATGAAAAACTGTTTTTT. As protein: CASRDRSGTTNEKLFF.

This rearrangement joins TRBV28 to TRBJ2-7; 7 bases map to TRBD1. This CDR3 comprises 13 residues. The V gene's germline CDR1 is MDHEN and CDR2 SYDVKM. Trimming at V came to 7 bases and at J to 4 bases, leaving 7 bases not matched to a gene. The CDR3 loop is CASTRGTVYEQYF. The CDR3, as DNA: TGTGCCAGCACCAGGGGGACAGTTTACGAGCAGTACTTC.

The chain recombines TRBV27 with TRBJ2-5; the match to TRBD1 covers 8 bases. This CDR3 has 14 residues. Germline V CDR1 and CDR2: MNHEY, SMNVEV (reference sequence). Trimming took 5 bases from V and 5 from J; bases not matched to a gene: 7. In DNA form, the CDR3 reads TGTGCCAGCAGTGCATCAGGGGGCGGTGAGACCCAGTACTTC. Amino acid sequence: CASSASGGGETQYF.

This clone is a singleton in its sample. The V and J genes are TRBV7-9 and TRBJ1-2, with 10 bases lining up with TRBD1. The CDR3 is made up of 14 amino acids. With V trimmed by 7 bases and J by 8 bases, 10 bases remained unmatched. CDR1 SEHNR and CDR2 FQNEAQ come from the germline V gene (reference sequence). CDR3 protein: CASIPGQGFDGYTF. The CDR3, as DNA: TGTGCCAGCATCCCGGGACAGGGGTTTGACGGCTACACCTTC.

Here the CDR3 DNA reads TGTGCCAGCAGGCAAACTCTCCCGAACACTGAAGCTTTCTTT. It encodes CASRQTLPNTEAFF. J is TRBJ1-1 and V is TRBV2, with D unresolved. Trimming shortened V by 6 bases and J by 1 base, and 12 bases separated the two germline ends. Germline V lookup: CDR1 SNHLY, CDR2 FYNNEI. The CDR3 loop spans 14 amino acids.

This chain links TRBV7-3 with TRBJ2-6; no definite D call. This CDR3 is built from 15 residues. Germline V gives CDR1 SGHTA, CDR2 FQGTGA. Trimming took 3 bases from V and 0 from J, leaving 6 bases between them. In DNA form, the CDR3 reads TGTGCCAGCAGCTTGTACAACTCTGGGGCCAACGTCCTGACTTTC. This gives the protein CASSLYNSGANVLTF.

The chain employs TRBV5-1 and TRBJ1-2; TRBD1 aligns across 11 bases. The CDR3 runs to 14 residues. Trimming cost V 7 bases and J 8 bases; bases outside gene matches: 10. Per germline, CDR1 SGHRS and CDR2 YFSETQ. The CDR3 here is CASQLGQGAKGYTF. CDR3 sequence (DNA): TGCGCCAGCCAACTCGGACAGGGGGCGAAGGGCTACACCTTC.

The V call is TRBV7-9, the J call TRBJ2-7, with 8 positions matching TRBD2. This CDR3 is built from 19 residues. Germline lookup yields CDR1 SEHNR and CDR2 FQNEAQ (reference sequence). J lost 6 bases, V lost 1 base, and 20 bases had no gene match. The CDR3 spells CASSLDSGGALWVAGEQYF. Written as DNA, the CDR3 is TGTGCCAGCAGCTTAGACTCCGGGGGGGCCCTATGGGTTGCGGGCGAGCAGTACTTC.

The CDR3 sequence: CASSPRTGGRYNEQFF. The CDR3 DNA reads as TGTGCCAGCAGCCCCCGGACAGGGGGCCGTTACAATGAGCAGTTCTTC. The rearrangement uses TRBV7-2 and TRBJ2-1, with TRBD1 matching over 11 bases. The J segment lost 4 bases and the V segment lost 5 bases, leaving 7 bases of the junction unmatched. Germline V gene sequence: CDR1 SGHTA, CDR2 FQGNSA. CDR3 length equals 16 residues.

V gene TRBV4-1 combines with J gene TRBJ2-4; TRBD1 matches 7 bases. Germline assignment: CDR1 MGHRA and CDR2 YSYEKL. This CDR3 contains 15 residues. The V segment lost 2 bases and the J segment 2 bases; nucleotides outside the gene matches: 3. Written as DNA, the CDR3 is TGCGCCAGCAGCCAAAAGACAGGGCCCAAAAACATTCAGTACTTC. Residues: CASSQKTGPKNIQYF.

This clone was seen more than once but under ten times. The chain links TRBV7-3 to TRBJ1-6; tentatively, D is TRBD1 (6 bases). Per the germline V gene, CDR1 is SGHTA and CDR2 is FQGTGA. Trimming pared 0 bases from V and 10 bases from J, leaving 16 bases between. The CDR3 runs 16 residues. CDR3 protein: CASSLTGNREVSPLHF. The CDR3 nucleotides are TGTGCCAGCAGCTTAACGGGGAACAGGGAGGTGTCACCCCTCCACTTT. The whole variable domain, remainder taken from reference TRBV7-3 and TRBJ1-6, is GAGVSQTPSNKVTEKGKYVELRCDPISGHTALYWYRQSLGQGPEFLIYFQGTGAADDSGLPNDRFFAVRPEGSVSTLKIQRTERGDSAVYLCASSLTGNREVSPLHFGNGTRLTVT.

The chain combines TRBV6-5 with TRBJ1-1; a possible D gene is TRBD1 (5 bases). CDR1 is MNHEY, CDR2 SVGAGI, per germline. The CDR3 runs to 15 residues. The V end lost 6 bases, the J end lost 5 bases, and 19 bases lay between the germline ends. CDR3 loop: CASSPWGMRGTEAFF. The CDR3 nucleotides are TGTGCCAGCAGCCCCTGGGGGATGAGAGGAACTGAAGCTTTCTTT.

V usage is TRBV9 and J usage is TRBJ2-2, with unresolved D. This CDR3 has 17 amino acids. Germline V CDR1 and CDR2: SGDLS, YYNGEE. V was pared by 0 bases and J by 7 bases, with 19 bases between. The CDR3 nucleotides are TGTGCCAGCAGCGTAGCACGTTGGGCAGCGCGGATCGGGGAGCTGTTTTTT. This codes for CASSVARWAARIGELFF.

The chain recombines TRBV11-3 with TRBJ2-4; D is ambiguous. This CDR3 contains 12 residues. With 4 bases removed from V and 9 bases from J, the gap between germline ends came to 10 bases. Germline V gives CDR1 SGHNT, CDR2 YENEEA. CDR3 sequence (DNA): TGTGCCAGCAGCTCCAGCAACGGCATTCAGTACTTC. Its protein is CASSSSNGIQYF. Full variable domain (missing parts from reference TRBV11-3 and TRBJ2-4): EAGVVQSPRYKIIEKKQPVAFWCNPISGHNTLYWYLQNLGQGPELLIRYENEEAVDDSQLPKDRFSAERLKGVDSTLKIQPAELGDSAVYLCASSSSNGIQYFGAGTRLSVL.

This clone was counted between two and nine times. The chain uses TRBV6-1 and TRBJ1-2, with D tentatively TRBD1 (6 bases). The ends were cut back, 7 bases at V and 6 bases at J, with 18 bases in the middle. CDR1 MNHNS and CDR2 SASEGT come from the germline V gene. The CDR3 contains 14 residues. CDR3 protein: CASIQQGNSHGYTF. The DNA for the CDR3 is TGTGCCAGCATCCAACAGGGAAATTCCCATGGCTACACCTTC.

This clone was recorded once. CDR3 in amino acids: CASSPSSPGQSYSPLHF. For the CDR3, the DNA is TGTGCCAGCAGCCCTAGTAGCCCGGGACAGTCATATTCACCCCTCCACTTT. This sequence joins TRBV11-2 and TRBJ1-6; 7 positions match TRBD1. J lost 8 bases, V lost 5 bases, and 15 bases had no gene match. The CDR3 has 17 amino acids. Germline V gives CDR1 SGHAT, CDR2 FQNNGV.